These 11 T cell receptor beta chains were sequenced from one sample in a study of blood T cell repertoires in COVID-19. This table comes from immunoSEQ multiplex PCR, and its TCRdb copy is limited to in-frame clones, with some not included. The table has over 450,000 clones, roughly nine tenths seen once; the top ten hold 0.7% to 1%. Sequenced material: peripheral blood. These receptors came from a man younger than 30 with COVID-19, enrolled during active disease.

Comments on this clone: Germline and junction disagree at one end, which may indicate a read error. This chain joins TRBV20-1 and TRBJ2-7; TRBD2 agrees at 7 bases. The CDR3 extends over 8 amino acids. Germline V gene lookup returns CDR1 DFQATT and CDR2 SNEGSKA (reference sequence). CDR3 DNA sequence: TGCAGTGCAGGGAGGGGAAACTTC. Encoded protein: CSAGRGNF.

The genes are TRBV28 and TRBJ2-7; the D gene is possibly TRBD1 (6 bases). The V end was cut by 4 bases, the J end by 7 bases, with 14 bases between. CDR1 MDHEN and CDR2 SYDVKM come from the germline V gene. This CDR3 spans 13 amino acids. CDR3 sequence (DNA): TGTGCCAGCAGTTCGTACAGGGTTGATGAGCAGTACTTC. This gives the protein CASSSYRVDEQYF.

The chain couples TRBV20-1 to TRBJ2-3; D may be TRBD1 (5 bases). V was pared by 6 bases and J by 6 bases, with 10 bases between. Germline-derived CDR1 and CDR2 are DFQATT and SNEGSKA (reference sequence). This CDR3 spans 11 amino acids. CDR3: CSADKTDTQYF. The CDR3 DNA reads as TGCAGTGCGGACAAAACGGATACGCAGTATTTT.

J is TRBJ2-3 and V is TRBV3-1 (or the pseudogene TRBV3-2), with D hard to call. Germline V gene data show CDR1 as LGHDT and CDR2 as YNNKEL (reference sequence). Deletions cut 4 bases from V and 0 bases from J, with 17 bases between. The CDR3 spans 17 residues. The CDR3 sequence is CASSPPRTQISTDTQYF. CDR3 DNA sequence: TGTGCCAGCAGCCCACCGCGAACCCAAATTAGCACAGATACGCAGTATTTT.

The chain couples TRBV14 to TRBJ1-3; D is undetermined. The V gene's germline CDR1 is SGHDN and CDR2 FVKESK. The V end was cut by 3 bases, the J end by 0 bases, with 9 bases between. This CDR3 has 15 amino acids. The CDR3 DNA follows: TGTGCCAGCAGCCAGACGGCGGGCTCTGGAAACACCATATATTTT. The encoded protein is CASSQTAGSGNTIYF.

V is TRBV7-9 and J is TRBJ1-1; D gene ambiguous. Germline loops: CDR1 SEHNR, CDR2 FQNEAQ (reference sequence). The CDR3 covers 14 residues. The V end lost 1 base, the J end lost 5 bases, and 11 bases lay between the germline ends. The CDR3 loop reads CASSLDPGGTEAFF. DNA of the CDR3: TGTGCCAGCAGCTTAGATCCAGGAGGGACTGAAGCTTTCTTT.

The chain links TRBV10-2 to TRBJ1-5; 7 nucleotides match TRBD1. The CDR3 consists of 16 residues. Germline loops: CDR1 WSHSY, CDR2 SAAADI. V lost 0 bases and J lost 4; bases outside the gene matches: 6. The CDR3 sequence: CASSESTRGSNQPQHF. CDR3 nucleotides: TGCGCCAGCAGTGAGTCGACCAGGGGGTCTAATCAGCCCCAGCATTTT.

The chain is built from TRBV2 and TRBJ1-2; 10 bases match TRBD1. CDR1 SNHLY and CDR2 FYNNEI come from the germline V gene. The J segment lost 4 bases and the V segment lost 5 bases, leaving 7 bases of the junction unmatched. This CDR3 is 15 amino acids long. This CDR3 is CASSRTGQGFYGYTF. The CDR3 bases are TGTGCCAGCAGTCGTACGGGACAGGGGTTCTATGGCTACACCTTC.

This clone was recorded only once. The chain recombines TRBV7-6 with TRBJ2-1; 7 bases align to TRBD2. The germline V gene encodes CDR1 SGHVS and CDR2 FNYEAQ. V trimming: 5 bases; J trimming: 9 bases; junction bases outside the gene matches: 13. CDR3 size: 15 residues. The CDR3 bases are TGTGCCAGCAGCCATGGACTAGGCCTCAAGGGTGAGCAGTTCTTC. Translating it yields CASSHGLGLKGEQFF.

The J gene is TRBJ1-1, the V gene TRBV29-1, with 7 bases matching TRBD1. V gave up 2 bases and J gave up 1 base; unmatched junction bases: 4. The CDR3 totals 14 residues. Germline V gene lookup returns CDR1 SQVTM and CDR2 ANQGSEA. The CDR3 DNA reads TGCAGCGTTGAATCGGACAGGACGAACACTGAAGCTTTCTTT. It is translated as CSVESDRTNTEAFF.

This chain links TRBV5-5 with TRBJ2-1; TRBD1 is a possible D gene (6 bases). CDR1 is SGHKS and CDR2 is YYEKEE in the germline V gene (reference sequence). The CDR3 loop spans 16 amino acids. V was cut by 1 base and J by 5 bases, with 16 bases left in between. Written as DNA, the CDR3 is TGTGCCAGCAGCTTGAGTCTGGACAGACGAAACAATGAGCAGTTCTTC. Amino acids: CASSLSLDRRNNEQFF.